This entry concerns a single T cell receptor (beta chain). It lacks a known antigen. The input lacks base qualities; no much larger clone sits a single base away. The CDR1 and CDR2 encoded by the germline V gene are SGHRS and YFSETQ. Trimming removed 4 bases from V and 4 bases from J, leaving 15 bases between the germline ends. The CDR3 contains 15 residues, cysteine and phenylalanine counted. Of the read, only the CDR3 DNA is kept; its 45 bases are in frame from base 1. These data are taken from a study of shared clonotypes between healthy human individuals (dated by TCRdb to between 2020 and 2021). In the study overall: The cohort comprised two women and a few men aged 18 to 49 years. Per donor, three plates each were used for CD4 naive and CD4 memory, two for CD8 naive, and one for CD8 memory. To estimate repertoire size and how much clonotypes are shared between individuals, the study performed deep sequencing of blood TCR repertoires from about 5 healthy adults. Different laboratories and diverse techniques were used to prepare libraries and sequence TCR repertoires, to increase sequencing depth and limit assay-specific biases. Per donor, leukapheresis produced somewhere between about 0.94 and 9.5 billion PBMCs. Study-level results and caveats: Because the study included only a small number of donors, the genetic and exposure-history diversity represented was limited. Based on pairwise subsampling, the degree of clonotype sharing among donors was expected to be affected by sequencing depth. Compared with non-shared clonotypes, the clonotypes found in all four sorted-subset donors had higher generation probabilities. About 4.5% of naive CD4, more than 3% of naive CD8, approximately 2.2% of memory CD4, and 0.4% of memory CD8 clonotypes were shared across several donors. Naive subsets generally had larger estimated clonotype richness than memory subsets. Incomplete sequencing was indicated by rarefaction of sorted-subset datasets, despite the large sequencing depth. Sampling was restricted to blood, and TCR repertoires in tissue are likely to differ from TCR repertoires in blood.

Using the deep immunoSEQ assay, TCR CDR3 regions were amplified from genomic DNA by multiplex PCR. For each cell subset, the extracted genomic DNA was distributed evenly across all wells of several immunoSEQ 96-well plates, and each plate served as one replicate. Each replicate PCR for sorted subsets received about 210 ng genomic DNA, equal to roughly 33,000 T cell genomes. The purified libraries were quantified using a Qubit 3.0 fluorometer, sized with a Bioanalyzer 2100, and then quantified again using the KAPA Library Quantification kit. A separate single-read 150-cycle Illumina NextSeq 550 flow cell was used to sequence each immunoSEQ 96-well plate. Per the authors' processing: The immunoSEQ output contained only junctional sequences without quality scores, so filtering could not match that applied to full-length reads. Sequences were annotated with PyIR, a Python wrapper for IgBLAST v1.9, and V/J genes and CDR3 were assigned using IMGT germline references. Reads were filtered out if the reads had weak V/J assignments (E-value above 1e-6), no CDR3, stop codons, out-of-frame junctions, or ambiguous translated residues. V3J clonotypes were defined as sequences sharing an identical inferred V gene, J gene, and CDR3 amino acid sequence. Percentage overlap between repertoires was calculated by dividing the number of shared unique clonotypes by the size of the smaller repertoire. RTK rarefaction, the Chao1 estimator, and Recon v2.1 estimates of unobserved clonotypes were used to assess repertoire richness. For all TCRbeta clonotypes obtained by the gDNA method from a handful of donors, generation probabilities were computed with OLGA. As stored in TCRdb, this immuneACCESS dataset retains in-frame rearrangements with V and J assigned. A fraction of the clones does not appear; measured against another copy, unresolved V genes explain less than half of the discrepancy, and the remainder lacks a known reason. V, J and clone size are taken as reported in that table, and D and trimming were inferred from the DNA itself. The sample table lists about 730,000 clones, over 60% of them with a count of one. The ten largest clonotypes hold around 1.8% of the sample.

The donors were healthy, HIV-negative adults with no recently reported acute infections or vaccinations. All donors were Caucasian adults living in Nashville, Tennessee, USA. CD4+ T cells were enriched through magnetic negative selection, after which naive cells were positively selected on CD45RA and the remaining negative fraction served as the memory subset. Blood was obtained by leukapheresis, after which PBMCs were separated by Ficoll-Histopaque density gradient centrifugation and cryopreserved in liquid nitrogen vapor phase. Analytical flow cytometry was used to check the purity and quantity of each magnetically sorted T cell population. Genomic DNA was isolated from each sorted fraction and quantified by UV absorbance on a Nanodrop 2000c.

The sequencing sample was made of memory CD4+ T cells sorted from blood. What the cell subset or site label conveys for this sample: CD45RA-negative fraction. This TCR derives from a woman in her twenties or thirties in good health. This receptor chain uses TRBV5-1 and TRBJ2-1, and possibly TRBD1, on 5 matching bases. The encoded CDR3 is CASSLDSAGYNEQFF. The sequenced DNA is TGCGCCAGCAGCCTCGACAGTGCCGGTTACAATGAGCAGTTCTTC.